One T cell receptor beta chain is described in this entry. Its target is unknown. Germline V lookup: CDR1 SNHLY, CDR2 FYNNEI. The CDR3 loop spans 15 amino acids. With V trimmed by 6 bases and J by 2 bases, 6 bases remained unmatched. The data derive from a study of cytomegalovirus exposure and HLA in healthy donors. Study-level results: Published work reported that the classifier diagnosed cytomegalovirus status with high specificity and sensitivity. Exclusion applied to some V segments, including TRBV6-2 and TRBV6-3, as they were indistinguishable.

PCR used 60 Vbeta primers and 13 Jbeta primers. Only in-frame clones appear in the TCRdb table, and some are missing; sequencing was by immunoSEQ multiplex PCR. The sample includes about 160,000 clones, roughly 84% of them seen just once. The source of this sequence is a man aged 25-45 years in good health and CMV-seronegative. The chain is built from TRBV2 and TRBJ1-5; 8 bases map to TRBD1. The specimen sequenced was PBMCs. CDR3 sequence reads: CASRTGQGGNQPQHF. The CDR3 nucleotides are TGTGCCAGCAGGACTGGACAGGGTGGCAATCAGCCCCAGCATTTT.